This T cell receptor (beta chain) was sequenced during a study of graft-versus-host responses after intestinal transplantation. V dropped 2 bases and J dropped 3 bases, with 7 bases sitting between them. Germline CDR1 is SGHTA and CDR2 is FQGNSA. The CDR3 has 13 residues. Sequencing used immunoSEQ multiplex PCR; TCRdb keeps in-frame clones, though not all of them. The sample includes 74,000 or so clones, 92% seen only once; the top ten take approximately 0.64%. The receptor comes from a human patient who received an intestinal transplant, so some T cells may come from the graft donor. The source was PBMCs, collected 98 days after intestinal transplantation. The chain combines TRBV7-2 with TRBJ1-2; possible D gene TRBD1, 5 bases. The CDR3 sequence is CASSLQGHYGYTF. The CDR3 nucleotides read TGTGCCAGCAGCTTACAGGGTCACTATGGCTACACCTTC. Full variable domain (remainder filled in from reference TRBV7-2 and TRBJ1-2): GAGVSQSPSNKVTEKGKDVELRCDPISGHTALYWYRQSLGQGLEFLIYFQGNSAPDKSGLPSDRFSAERTGGSVSTLTIQRTQQEDSAVYLCASSLQGHYGYTFGSGTRLTVV.